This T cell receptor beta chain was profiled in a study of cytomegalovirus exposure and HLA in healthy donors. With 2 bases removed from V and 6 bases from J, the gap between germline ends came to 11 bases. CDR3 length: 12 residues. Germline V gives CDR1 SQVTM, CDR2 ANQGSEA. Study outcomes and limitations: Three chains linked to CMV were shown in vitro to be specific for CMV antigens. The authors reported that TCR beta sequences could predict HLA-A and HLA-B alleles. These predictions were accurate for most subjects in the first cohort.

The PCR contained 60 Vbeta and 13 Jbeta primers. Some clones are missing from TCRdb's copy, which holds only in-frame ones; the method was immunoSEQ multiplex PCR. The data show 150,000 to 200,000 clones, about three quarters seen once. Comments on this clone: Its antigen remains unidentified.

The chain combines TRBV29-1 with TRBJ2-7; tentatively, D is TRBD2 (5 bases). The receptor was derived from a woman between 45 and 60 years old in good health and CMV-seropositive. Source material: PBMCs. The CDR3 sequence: CSVEWTGGEQYF. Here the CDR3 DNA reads TGCAGCGTTGAATGGACCGGAGGCGAGCAGTACTTC.